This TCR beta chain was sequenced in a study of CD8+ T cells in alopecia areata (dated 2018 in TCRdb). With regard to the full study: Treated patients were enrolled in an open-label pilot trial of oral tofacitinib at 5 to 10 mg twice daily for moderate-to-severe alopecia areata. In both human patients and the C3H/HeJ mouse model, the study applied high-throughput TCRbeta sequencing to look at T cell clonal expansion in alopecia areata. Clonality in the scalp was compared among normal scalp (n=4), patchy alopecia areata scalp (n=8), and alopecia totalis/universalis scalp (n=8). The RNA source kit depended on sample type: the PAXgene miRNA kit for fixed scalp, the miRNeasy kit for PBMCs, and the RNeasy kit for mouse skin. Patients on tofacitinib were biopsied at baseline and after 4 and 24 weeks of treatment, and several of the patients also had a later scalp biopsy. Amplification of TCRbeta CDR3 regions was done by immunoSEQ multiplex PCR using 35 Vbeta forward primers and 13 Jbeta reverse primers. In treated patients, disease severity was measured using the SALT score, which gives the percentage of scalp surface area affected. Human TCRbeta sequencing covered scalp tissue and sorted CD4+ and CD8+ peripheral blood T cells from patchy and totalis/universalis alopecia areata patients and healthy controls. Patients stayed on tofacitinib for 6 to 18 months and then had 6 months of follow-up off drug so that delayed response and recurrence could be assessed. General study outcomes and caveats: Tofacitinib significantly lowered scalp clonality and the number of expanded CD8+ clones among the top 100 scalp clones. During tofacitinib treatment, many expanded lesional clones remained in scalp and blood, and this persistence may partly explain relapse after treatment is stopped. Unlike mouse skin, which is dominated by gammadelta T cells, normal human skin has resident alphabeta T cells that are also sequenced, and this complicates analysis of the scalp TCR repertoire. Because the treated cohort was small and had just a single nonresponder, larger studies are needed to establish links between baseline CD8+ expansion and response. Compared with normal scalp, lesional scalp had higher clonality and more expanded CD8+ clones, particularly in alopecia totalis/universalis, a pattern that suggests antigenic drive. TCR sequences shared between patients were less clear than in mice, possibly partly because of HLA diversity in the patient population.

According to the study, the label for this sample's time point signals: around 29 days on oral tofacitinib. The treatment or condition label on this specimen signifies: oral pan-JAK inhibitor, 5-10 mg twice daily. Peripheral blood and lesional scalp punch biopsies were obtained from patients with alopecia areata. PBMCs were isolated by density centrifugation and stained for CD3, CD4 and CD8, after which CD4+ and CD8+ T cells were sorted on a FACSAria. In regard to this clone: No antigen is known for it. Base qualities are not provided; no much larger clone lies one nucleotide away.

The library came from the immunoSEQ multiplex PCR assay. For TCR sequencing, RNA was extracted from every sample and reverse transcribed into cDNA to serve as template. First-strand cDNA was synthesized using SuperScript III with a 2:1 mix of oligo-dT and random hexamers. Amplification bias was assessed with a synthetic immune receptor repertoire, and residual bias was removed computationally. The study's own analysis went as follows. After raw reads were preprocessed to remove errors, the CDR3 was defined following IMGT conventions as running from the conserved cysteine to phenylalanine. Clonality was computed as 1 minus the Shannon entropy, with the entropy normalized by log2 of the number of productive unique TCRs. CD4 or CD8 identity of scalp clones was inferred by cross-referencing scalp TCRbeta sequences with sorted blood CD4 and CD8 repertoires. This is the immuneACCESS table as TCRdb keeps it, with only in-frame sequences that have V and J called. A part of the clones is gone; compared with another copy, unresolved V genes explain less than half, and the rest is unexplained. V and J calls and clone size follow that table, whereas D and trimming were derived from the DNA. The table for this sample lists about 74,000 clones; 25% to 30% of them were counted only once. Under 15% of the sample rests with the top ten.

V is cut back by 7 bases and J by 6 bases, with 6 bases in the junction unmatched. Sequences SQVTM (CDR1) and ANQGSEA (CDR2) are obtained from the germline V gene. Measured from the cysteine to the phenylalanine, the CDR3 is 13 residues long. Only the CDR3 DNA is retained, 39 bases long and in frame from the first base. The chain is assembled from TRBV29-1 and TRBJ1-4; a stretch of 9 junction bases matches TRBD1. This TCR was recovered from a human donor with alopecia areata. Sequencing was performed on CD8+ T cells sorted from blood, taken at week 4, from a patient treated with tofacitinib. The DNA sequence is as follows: TGCAGCGCGAGGACAGGGGTCTATGAAAAACTGTTTTTT. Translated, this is CSARTGVYEKLFF.